This T cell receptor (beta chain) was recovered during a study of T-cell memory formation after mild COVID-19. Turning to the study itself: For the most part, TCR clusters were specific to one donor.

Trimming removed 6 bases from V and 7 bases from J; junction bases left unmatched: 6. Germline CDR1 is ENHRY and CDR2 is SYGVKD. The length of the CDR3 is 15 residues. TCRdb fed the 5' RACE reads into MiXCR, producing one record per CDR3 protein. The table has approximately 210,000 distinct CDR3 sequences, around 25% seen once. The receptor comes from an adult woman who had mild COVID-19 (a few samples of this study predate the infection). Cell type and time point are not known. The sample comprised PBMCs or a T cell subset sorted from them (not recorded which). The chain joins TRBV10-3 to TRBJ2-4, with TRBD2 matching over 13 bases. The CDR3 is CAISGTSGNYNIQYF. The DNA of the CDR3 is TGTGCCATCAGCGGGACTAGCGGGAATTATAACATTCAGTACTTC.